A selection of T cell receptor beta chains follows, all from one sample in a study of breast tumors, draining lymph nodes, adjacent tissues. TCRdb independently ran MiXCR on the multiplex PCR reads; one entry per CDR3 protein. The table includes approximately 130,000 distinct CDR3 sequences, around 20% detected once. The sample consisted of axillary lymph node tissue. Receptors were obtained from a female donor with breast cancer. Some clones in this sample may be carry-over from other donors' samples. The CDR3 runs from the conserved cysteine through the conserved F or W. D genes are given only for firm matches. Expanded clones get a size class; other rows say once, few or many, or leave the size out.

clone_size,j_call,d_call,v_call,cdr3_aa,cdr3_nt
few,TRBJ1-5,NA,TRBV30,CAWNEGVQPQHF,TGTGCCTGGAACGAGGGAGTTCAGCCCCAGCATTTT
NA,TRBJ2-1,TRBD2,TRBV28,CASSSRLAGFNEQFF,TGTGCCAGCAGTTCCCGGCTAGCGGGGTTTAATGAGCAGTTCTTC
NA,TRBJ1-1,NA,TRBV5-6,CASSLVEWSEAFF,TGTGCCAGCAGCTTGGTTGAGTGGAGTGAAGCTTTCTTT
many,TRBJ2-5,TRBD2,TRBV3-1,CASSLRTSGSQGGETQYF,TGTGCCAGCAGCCTTCGGACTAGCGGGAGTCAGGGGGGAGAGACCCAGTACTTC
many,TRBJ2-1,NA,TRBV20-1,CSARDKRRRAAYNEQFF,TGCAGTGCTAGAGATAAGCGGAGGAGGGCGGCCTACAATGAGCAGTTCTTC
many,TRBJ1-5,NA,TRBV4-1,CASSQDPLGGVGDSNQPQHF,TGCGCCAGCAGCCAAGACCCGTTAGGGGGGGTGGGTGATAGCAATCAGCCCCAGCATTTT
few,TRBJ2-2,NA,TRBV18,CASSPPGVGAGELFF,TGTGCCAGCTCACCTCCAGGTGTGGGGGCCGGGGAGCTGTTTTTT
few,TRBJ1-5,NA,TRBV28,CASSLYGDQPQHF,TGTGCCAGCAGTTTATATGGGGATCAGCCCCAGCATTTT
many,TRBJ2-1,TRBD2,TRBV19,CASSISSGSTYNEQFF,TGTGCCAGTAGTATCTCTAGCGGGTCTACCTACAATGAGCAGTTCTTC
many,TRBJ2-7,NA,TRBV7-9,CASSLSTGMSYEQYF,TGTGCCAGCAGCTTATCAACAGGGATGTCCTACGAGCAGTACTTC
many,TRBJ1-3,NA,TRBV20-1,CSAAPRTSGNTIYF,TGCAGTGCCGCGCCGCGGACCTCTGGAAACACCATATATTTT
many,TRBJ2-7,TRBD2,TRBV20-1,CSARAGLASGEQYF,TGCAGTGCTAGAGCGGGACTAGCATCAGGCGAGCAGTACTTC
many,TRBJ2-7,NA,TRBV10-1,CASSGTDGESYEQYF,TGCGCCAGCAGTGGGACAGATGGGGAATCCTACGAGCAGTACTTC
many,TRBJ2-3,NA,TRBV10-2,CASSDPAFRDQRRTQYF,TGCGCCAGCAGTGATCCGGCATTCCGGGACCAAAGGCGTACGCAGTATTTT
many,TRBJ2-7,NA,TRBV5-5,CASISDSGYEQYF,TGTGCCAGCATCTCCGACAGTGGTTACGAGCAGTACTTC
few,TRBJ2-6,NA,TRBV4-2,CASTQLGGSGANVLTF,TGTGCCAGCACCCAACTAGGGGGTTCCGGGGCCAACGTCCTGACTTTC
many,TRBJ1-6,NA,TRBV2,CASTGASNGLPLHF,TGTGCCAGCACCGGGGCCTCCAATGGGCTACCCCTCCACTTT
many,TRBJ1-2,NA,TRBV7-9,CASSPTNFATIGGNYGYTF,TGTGCCAGCAGCCCCACCAATTTCGCAACGATCGGGGGCAACTATGGCTACACCTTC
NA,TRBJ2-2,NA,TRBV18,CASSPPSRPNTGELFF,TGTGCCAGCTCACCACCGAGCAGGCCGAACACCGGGGAGCTGTTTTTT
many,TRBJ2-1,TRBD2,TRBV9,CASSVGTSGGNEQFF,TGTGCCAGCAGCGTAGGGACTAGCGGAGGTAATGAGCAGTTCTTC